This TCR beta chain was captured in a study of T-cell memory formation after mild COVID-19. Across the study: TCR clusters were mostly confined to one donor each. Overall study findings and caveats: Day 15 to 85 contracting clones showed balanced CD4/CD8; later expanders leaned CD4+. Cross-reactive memory apparently joined, as some responding clones appeared in pre-infection memory.

Constant-segment primers and 5'RACE yielded cDNA libraries for TCR alpha and TCR beta, each carrying sample barcodes and UMIs. Using its own MiXCR run on the 5' RACE reads, TCRdb lists one record per CDR3 protein. The table lists nearly 250,000 distinct CDR3 sequences, just over 15% of them singletons, with over 2% in the top ten. This clonotype has more than one count but fewer than ten. Its matching antigen is unknown. The CDR3 covers 16 residues. With V trimmed by 6 bases and J by 8 bases, 18 bases remained unmatched. CDR1 and CDR2 from the germline V gene are LNHNV and YYDKDF (reference sequence).

The rearrangement joins TRBV15 to TRBJ1-2; 7 nucleotides align to TRBD1. This clonotype originated in an adult woman who had mild COVID-19 (a few samples of this study predate the infection). Cell type and time point are not known. Input material: PBMCs or a T cell subset sorted from them (not recorded which). CDR3 DNA sequence: TGTGCCACCAGACAGGGGACCGCTCAACGAACTGACGGCTACACCTTC. Protein product: CATRQGTAQRTDGYTF.